A selection of T cell receptor beta chains follows, all from one sample in a study of blood T cell repertoires in COVID-19. Sequencing used immunoSEQ multiplex PCR; TCRdb keeps in-frame clones, though not all of them. This table has approximately 85,000 clones, around 90% appearing once. Sample: peripheral blood. These receptors were collected from an elderly woman with active or convalescent COVID-19. The CDR3 runs from the conserved cysteine through the conserved F or W. The D gene is left open where the match is weak. Clone size is stated in some rows and not others, as once, few, many or a class when expanded.

J gene,clone size,D gene,V gene,CDR3 DNA,CDR3 protein
TRBJ1-5,once,TRBD1,TRBV28,TGTGCCAGCAGTTTCCCCACCGGGACAGGCCATCAGCCCCAGCATTTT,CASSFPTGTGHQPQHF
TRBJ2-7,.,.,TRBV9,TGTGCCAGCGGCGGAAGTAGCGACTCCTACGAGCAGTACTTC,CASGGSSDSYEQYF
TRBJ2-2,.,.,TRBV4-3,TGCGCCAGCAGCCAAGAATCGGCAGGGGTCGGTAGCACCGGGGAGCTGTTTTTT,CASSQESAGVGSTGELFF
TRBJ1-1,.,.,TRBV6-5,TGTGCCAGCAGTTTCGACAGGAAAAGTGTGTACACTGAAGCTTTCTTT,CASSFDRKSVYTEAFF
TRBJ1-1,.,TRBD1,TRBV11-2,TGTGCCAGCAGCCGGGACAGATCTGAAGCTTTCTTT,CASSRDRSEAFF
TRBJ2-2,.,.,TRBV7-7,TGTGCCAGCAGCGCCTGGACAGATCCCGGGGAGCTGTTTTTT,CASSAWTDPGELFF
TRBJ1-1,.,TRBD1,TRBV18,TGTGCCAGCTCACATAAAACAGGGGTAACTGAAGCTTTCTTT,CASSHKTGVTEAFF
TRBJ2-2,.,TRBD1,TRBV28,TGTGCCAGCTGGCCGACAGGGTCGGCCGGGGAGCTGTTTTTT,CASWPTGSAGELFF
TRBJ1-2,.,.,TRBV6-5,TGTGCCACCACGGGACTGAACTATGACTACACCTTC,CATTGLNYDYTF
TRBJ2-5,.,TRBD2,TRBV5-1,TGCGCCAGCAGCTTGGGCGCGGCTAGCGGACAAGAGACCCAGTACTTC,CASSLGAASGQETQYF